The clone carrying this T cell receptor beta chain showed up many times. The antigen remains unidentified. The data were produced by immunoSEQ multiplex PCR, yet TCRdb's version contains in-frame clones alone and is incomplete. The sample contains 20,000 to 25,000 clones, none occurring once; around 7% lies in the top ten. This entry is derived from a study of T cells after posttransplantation cyclophosphamide. The germline V gene has CDR1 MDHEN and CDR2 SYDVKM. The ends were cut back, 4 bases at V and 3 bases at J, with 10 bases in the middle. The CDR3 has 14 residues. Whole-study findings and limits: Donor-recipient repertoire similarity was low at 1-2 months, rising over year one. Skin or GI-infiltrating T cells shared few TRB sequences with blood. Recipient CMV seropositivity and CMV reactivation strongly tracked TRB clonality.

The genes are TRBV28 and TRBJ2-1; D remains unclear. The receptor was derived from an older woman in good health, CMV-negative, and a related stem cell transplant donor. What was sequenced was PBMCs. The CDR3, as DNA: TGTGCCAGCAGTTCAGCGACGAGCTACAATGAGCAGTTCTTC. It codes for CASSSATSYNEQFF.